This T cell receptor (beta chain) was observed in a study of blood T cell repertoires in COVID-19 (dated by TCRdb to the early 2020s). For the study in its entirety: Samples from collaborators originated in the United States, Italy and Spain and spanned both the acute and convalescent phases of COVID-19. A freely available public database, intended as a resource for researchers studying the immune response to SARS-CoV-2, is where the repertoires were released. The prospective study material was composed of cDNA or gDNA derived from T cells, B-cell-depleted T cells, or PBMCs. Samples were obtained from the ongoing ImmuneRACE study (first 160 participants) and from some 1,300 subjects provided by 6 global collaborators. The dataset comprised deeply sampled blood TCRbeta repertoires from subjects exposed to, actively infected with, or recovered from COVID-19. Where HLA class I and class II types were available, the types were taken from metadata supplied by the sample provider, not from assay-based typing. A de-identified subject ID, COVID-19 status, age in years and sex were almost always included in the sample metadata.

What the work shows at the level of the full study, not this receptor alone: How much clinical and demographic metadata was included differed by source and by participant, and the metadata was provided uncurated.

Collaborating institutions collected whole blood in K2EDTA tubes following their own protocols. For TCRbeta analysis, collaborator samples were shipped as frozen whole blood, as isolated PBMCs, or as DNA extracted from either sample type. TCRbeta CDR3 regions were amplified from genomic DNA using the immunoSEQ Assay, a bias-controlled multiplex PCR. The source study handled its data this way. Within the assay, amplification of reference gene primers was used to estimate how many nucleated cells each sample contained. To quantify the absolute abundance of each unique TCRbeta CDR3 rearrangement, sequence reads were collapsed and filtered. Productive Simpson clonality was computed per sample as the square root of Simpson's diversity index over productive rearrangements. TCRdb re-hosts the immuneACCESS table, in-frame sequences only. Its copies lack some clones; in the studies checked, an unresolved V gene accounts for under half of them, and the cause for the rest is not known. V and J calls plus clone size are reproduced from that table; the DNA served to infer D and trimming. The sample contains 55,000 to 70,000 clones, about 74% of them found a single time. Approximately 20% of the sample is taken by the ten largest.

V and J are trimmed by 0 bases and 4 bases, and the gene matches miss 0 bases of the junction. Reading from cysteine to phenylalanine, the CDR3 counts 13 amino acids. Only the CDR3 portion is preserved as DNA: 39 bases, with reading frame beginning at the first base. Reading the germline V gene gives CDR1 SGHDT and CDR2 YYEEEE. Concerning this clone itself: The specificity of this receptor is unknown. No much larger clonotype is one base removed from it; base qualities were not supplied.

The sequence came from a human donor in a cohort sampled during active COVID-19. Sequencing was performed on peripheral blood. The chain joins TRBV5-6 to TRBJ2-5, and TRBD1 matches 7 of the central bases. The DNA sequence is given as TGTGCCAGCAGCTTGGACAGGGGAGAGACCCAGTACTTC. It is translated as CASSLDRGETQYF.